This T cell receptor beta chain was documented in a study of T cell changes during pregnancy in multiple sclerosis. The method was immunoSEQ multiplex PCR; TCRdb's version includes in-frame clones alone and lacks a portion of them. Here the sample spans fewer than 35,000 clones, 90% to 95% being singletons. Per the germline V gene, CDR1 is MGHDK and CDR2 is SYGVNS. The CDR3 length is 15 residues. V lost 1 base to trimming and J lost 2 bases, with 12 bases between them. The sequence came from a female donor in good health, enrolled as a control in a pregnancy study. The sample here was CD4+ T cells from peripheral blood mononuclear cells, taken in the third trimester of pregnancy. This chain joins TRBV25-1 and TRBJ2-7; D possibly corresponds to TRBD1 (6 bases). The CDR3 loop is CASSELQGWAYEQYF. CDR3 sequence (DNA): TGTGCCAGCAGTGAATTACAGGGTTGGGCCTACGAGCAGTACTTC.